Listed below are T cell receptor beta chains from one sample, sequenced in a study of human T cells and chemical hapten exposure. TCRdb processed the RACE reads anew with MiXCR; each CDR3 protein has one entry. The repertoire holds 80,000 to 100,000 distinct CDR3 sequences, with about 10% as singletons. The sequencing here drew on whole blood, taken in connection with sensitization to the hapten diphenylcyclopropenone (DPC). All receptors derive from a woman aged 55-69 years with alopecia areata. Some clones in this sample may be carry-over from other donors' samples. Both conserved end residues are part of each CDR3. Fields, in order: D gene, clone size, J gene, V gene, CDR3 protein, CDR3 DNA. D genes are given only for firm matches. Clone size is not always given. Where it is, it says once, few, many or a class for expanded clones.

TRBD2 | . | TRBJ2-1 | TRBV20-1 | CSASQTSGGAVEQFF | TGCAGTGCCTCCCAGACTAGCGGGGGGGCCGTAGAGCAGTTCTTC
TRBD1 | few | TRBJ2-2 | TRBV11-2 | CASRPTKTGRTGELFF | TGTGCCAGCAGACCGACTAAGACAGGGCGCACCGGGGAGCTGTTTTTT
TRBD1 | few | TRBJ2-5 | TRBV28 | CASSSPGTGGYGTQYF | TGTGCCAGCAGCTCCCCCGGGACAGGGGGCTATGGGACCCAGTACTTC
. | many | TRBJ1-2 | TRBV29-1 | CSVATVDYTF | TGCAGCGTTGCGACGGTGGACTACACCTTC
TRBD2 | many | TRBJ2-2 | TRBV7-7 | CASSRTSGANTGALFF | TGTGCTAGCAGCCGGACTAGCGGGGCGAACACCGGGGCGCTGTTTTTT
. | . | TRBJ1-2 | TRBV25-1 | CASSELGTELNYGYTF | TGTGCCAGCAGTGAATTAGGAACCGAACTTAACTATGGCTACACCTTC
. | many | TRBJ2-3 | TRBV6-1 | CASIPGGGSQYF | TGTGCCAGCATACCTGGGGGTGGATCGCAGTATTTT
. | . | TRBJ2-2 | TRBV5-3 | CARSLDLNLNTGELFF | TGTGCCAGAAGCCTGGATCTTAATTTGAACACCGGGGAGCTGTTTTTT
. | few | TRBJ2-1 | TRBV10-3 | CAIRESTVGEQFF | TGTGCCATCAGAGAATCCACGGTCGGTGAGCAGTTCTTC
. | . | TRBJ2-3 | TRBV10-3 | CAISGNPGQSDTQYF | TGTGCCATCAGCGGGAATCCCGGGCAGTCAGATACGCAGTATTTT
TRBD2 | few | TRBJ2-1 | TRBV10-3 | CAISPVTSGGDEQFF | TGTGCCATCAGTCCCGTGACTAGCGGGGGGGATGAGCAGTTCTTC
. | many | TRBJ1-5 | TRBV6-1 | CASSFKRLGSHSNQPQHF | TGTGCCAGCAGTTTCAAGCGGCTTGGCAGCCATAGCAATCAGCCCCAGCATTTT
. | . | TRBJ2-1 | TRBV20-1 | CSARDPRSSYNEQFF | TGCAGTGCTAGAGATCCACGGAGCTCCTACAATGAGCAGTTCTTC
TRBD2 | few | TRBJ2-3 | TRBV13 | CASSSSGGTDTQYF | TGTGCCAGCAGCTCTAGCGGGGGCACAGATACGCAGTATTTT
. | few | TRBJ2-1 | TRBV14 | CASSRRNEQFF | TGTGCCAGCAGCCGGAGGAATGAGCAGTTCTTC
TRBD1 | many | TRBJ2-5 | TRBV19 | CASSPGTVQETQYF | TGTGCCAGTAGTCCCGGGACAGTTCAAGAGACCCAGTACTTC
. | . | TRBJ2-6 | TRBV7-3 | CASSSRAERGANVLTF | TGTGCCAGCAGCTCAAGGGCCGAGCGGGGGGCCAACGTCCTGACTTTC
. | . | TRBJ2-3 | TRBV12-3/TRBV12-4 | CASSSRGSTDTRYF | TGTGCCAGCAGTTCACGGGGTAGCACAGATACGCGGTATTTT
. | . | TRBJ1-4 | TRBV15 | CATSRDPGRINEKLFF | TGTGCCACCAGCAGAGATCCGGGACGGATAAATGAAAAACTGTTTTTT
. | . | TRBJ2-3 | TRBV2 | CASRRAGWSTDTQYF | TGTGCCAGCAGGCGCGCGGGTTGGAGCACAGATACGCAGTATTTT
TRBD1 | many | TRBJ1-2 | TRBV27 | CASSLSPDRGRGGYTF | TGTGCCAGCAGTTTATCCCCTGACAGGGGGCGGGGTGGCTACACCTTC
. | few | TRBJ1-2 | TRBV7-2 | CASSIQGVNYGYTF | TGTGCCAGCAGCATACAGGGAGTCAACTATGGCTACACCTTC
. | . | TRBJ1-6 | TRBV12-3/TRBV12-4 | CASSSPGGEDFSYNSPLHF | TGTGCCAGCAGTTCTCCGGGCGGAGAAGATTTCTCCTATAATTCACCCCTCCACTTT
TRBD1 | many | TRBJ1-5 | TRBV7-8 | CASSGTGANQPQHF | TGTGCCAGCAGCGGGACAGGGGCAAATCAGCCCCAGCATTTT
. | few | TRBJ1-4 | TRBV19 | CASSSKGVNEKLFF | TGTGCCAGTAGTTCAAAGGGAGTTAATGAAAAACTGTTTTTT
TRBD2 | many | TRBJ2-2 | TRBV23-1 | CASSQPGGAVGHTGELFF | TGCGCCAGCAGTCAACCGGGAGGGGCCGTTGGTCATACCGGGGAGCTGTTTTTT
. | many | TRBJ2-3 | TRBV9 | CASSIQGGRTDTQYF | TGTGCCAGCAGCATCCAGGGGGGGCGGACAGATACGCAGTATTTT
. | many | TRBJ2-7 | TRBV3-1 | CASSQGNREPYEQYF | TGTGCCAGCAGCCAAGGGAACAGGGAGCCCTACGAGCAGTACTTC
TRBD1 | many | TRBJ2-2 | TRBV5-1 | CASSTGQASYTGELFF | TGCGCCAGCAGCACCGGACAGGCGAGTTACACCGGGGAGCTGTTTTTT
TRBD1 | many | TRBJ1-3 | TRBV29-1 | CSVGPGQGFGNTIYF | TGCAGCGTGGGACCGGGACAGGGGTTCGGAAACACCATATATTTT
TRBD2 | many | TRBJ2-7 | TRBV6-1 | CASRLAGIEQYF | TGTGCCAGCAGACTAGCGGGGATCGAGCAGTACTTC
. | few | TRBJ1-5 | TRBV20-1 | CSARGDGEVGNQPQHF | TGCAGTGCTAGAGGGGATGGGGAAGTTGGCAATCAGCCCCAGCATTTT
. | . | TRBJ2-5 | TRBV27 | CASRPLNQETQYF | TGTGCCAGCAGACCCCTAAACCAAGAGACCCAGTACTTC
. | . | TRBJ1-5 | TRBV19 | CASSIRGSRNQPQHF | TGTGCCAGTAGTATTAGGGGGTCTAGGAATCAGCCCCAGCATTTT
. | . | TRBJ2-2 | TRBV6-6 | CASSYSSTGELFF | TGTGCCAGCAGTTACTCGTCAACCGGGGAGCTGTTTTTT
. | . | TRBJ1-2 | TRBV20-1 | CSPRGTKGDYGYTF | TGCAGTCCCCGGGGTACCAAGGGGGACTATGGCTACACCTTC
. | many | TRBJ2-3 | TRBV29-1 | CSVDRTDTQYF | TGCAGCGTTGACCGGACAGATACGCAGTATTTT